This passage covers 24 T cell receptor beta chains from one sample sequenced in a study of cytomegalovirus exposure and HLA in healthy donors. The primer mix had 60 Vbeta and 13 Jbeta primers. Profiled with immunoSEQ multiplex PCR; TCRdb holds only in-frame clones, not every one. This table has roughly 120,000 clones, over 60% appearing once. Material for sequencing was PBMCs. The source of these receptors is a man aged 25 to 45 in good health and CMV-seropositive.

A word on this clone: Other DNA sequences in this sample translate to the same CDR3. DNA for the CDR3: TGCGCCAGCAGCTTGAGCGGTTACGAGCAGTACTTC. Protein product: CASSLSGYEQYF. The V call is TRBV5-1, the J call TRBJ2-7; D may be TRBD2 (5 bases). V dropped 1 base and J dropped 4 bases, with 6 bases sitting between them. This CDR3 comprises 12 residues. Germline V CDR1 and CDR2: SGHRS, YFSETQ.

On this clone: Other DNA sequences in this sample translate to the same CDR3. V is TRBV6-5 and J is TRBJ1-5; D perhaps matches TRBD1 (6 bases). The germline V and J ends were trimmed by 6 bases and 3 bases, with 12 bases remaining between them. CDR1 is MNHEY, CDR2 SVGAGI, per germline. This CDR3 has 14 residues. CDR3 nucleotide sequence: TGTGCCAGCAGCTCTGGACAGCACAATCAGCCCCAGCATTTT. It translates to CASSSGQHNQPQHF.

This chain connects TRBV7-9 to TRBJ1-1; D is possibly TRBD1 (5 bases). Germline-derived CDR1 and CDR2 are SEHNR and FQNEAQ (reference sequence). The V end lost 4 bases, the J end lost 11 bases, and 14 bases lay between the germline ends. CDR3 size: 12 residues. CDR3 region: CASSSFQGAAFF. The CDR3 bases are TGTGCCAGCAGCTCCTTCCAAGGGGCGGCTTTCTTT.

The CDR3 DNA sequence: TGTGCCAGCAGCTCCGGACAGCCTTTCTACAATGAGCAGTTCTTC. Protein product: CASSSGQPFYNEQFF. This chain joins TRBV11-3 and TRBJ2-1; D may be TRBD1 (6 bases). The germline gives CDR1 SGHNT, CDR2 YENEEA. Trimming left V 4 bases short and J 3 bases short, with 13 bases between. The CDR3 sequence is 15 residues long. Variable domain in full (rest from reference TRBV11-3 and TRBJ2-1): EAGVVQSPRYKIIEKKQPVAFWCNPISGHNTLYWYLQNLGQGPELLIRYENEEAVDDSQLPKDRFSAERLKGVDSTLKIQPAELGDSAVYLCASSSGQPFYNEQFFGPGTRLTVL.

This chain links TRBV11-2 with TRBJ1-1, with D possibly matching TRBD1 (5 bases). Trimming cost V 5 bases and J 0 bases, with 10 bases left between them. CDR1 is SGHAT and CDR2 is FQNNGV in the germline V gene. This CDR3 is 14 amino acids long. Here the CDR3 DNA reads TGTGCCAGCAGCCCCCAAGGGGTGAACACTGAAGCTTTCTTT. Translation: CASSPQGVNTEAFF.

CDR3 sequence (DNA): TGTGCCAGCCAAAGACAGGTTTCGGGCAATGAGCAGTTCTTC. It encodes CASQRQVSGNEQFF. This chain links TRBV2 with TRBJ2-1; tentatively, D is TRBD1 (6 bases). V lost 8 bases to trimming and J lost 6 bases, with 17 bases between them. The CDR3 length is 14 residues. Germline V gene lookup returns CDR1 SNHLY and CDR2 FYNNEI.

J is TRBJ2-7 and V is TRBV23-1; D is undetermined. TRBV23-1 is labeled an ORF, and its function is uncertain. The CDR3 is made up of 16 amino acids. V dropped 0 bases and J dropped 6 bases, with 18 bases sitting between them. DNA of the CDR3: TGCGCCAGCAGTCAATCCAGGCCTCGATATCCCTGCGAGCAGTACTTC. This encodes CASSQSRPRYPCEQYF.

The chain has TRBV7-2 and TRBJ2-5, with 8 bases fitting TRBD1. CDR3 size: 14 residues. Germline V CDR1 and CDR2: SGHTA, FQGNSA. Unmatched junction bases numbered 6, after V lost 5 bases and J lost 4 bases. CDR3 amino acids: CASSILTGGETQYF. The CDR3 nucleotides are TGTGCCAGCAGCATACTAACAGGGGGAGAGACCCAGTACTTC. The variable domain in full, with the rest retrieved from reference TRBV7-2 and TRBJ2-5, is GAGVSQSPSNKVTEKGKDVELRCDPISGHTALYWYRQSLGQGLEFLIYFQGNSAPDKSGLPSDRFSAERTGGSVSTLTIQRTQQEDSAVYLCASSILTGGETQYFGPGTRLLVL.

This clone appeared a single time. The junction departs from the called germline gene at one end, perhaps through a read error. The chain employs TRBV6-5 and TRBJ1-2; a weak D match, TRBD1 (5 bases). Germline V CDR1 and CDR2: MNHEY, SVGAGI. This CDR3 region has 14 residues. CDR3 DNA: TGTGCCAGCAGTTACTCGCCCGGGGGGAGCGGCTACCCCTTC. Translated: CASSYSPGGSGYPF.

The genes are TRBV10-3 and TRBJ1-6; 7 bases match TRBD1. CDR1 ENHRY and CDR2 SYGVKD come from the germline V gene. The trim removed 6 bases at V and 7 bases at J, leaving 9 bases unmatched. The CDR3 sequence is 15 residues long. The CDR3 bases are TGTGCCATCAGCCGACAGGGACCCCCAAATTCACCCCTCCACTTT. This translates into CAISRQGPPNSPLHF.

The chain is built from TRBV19 and TRBJ2-7; D is possibly TRBD2 (6 bases). The CDR3 runs to 14 residues. The V end lost 0 bases, the J end lost 6 bases, and 12 bases lay between the germline ends. Per germline, CDR1 LNHDA and CDR2 SQIVND (reference sequence). The CDR3 DNA reads TGTGCCAGTAGTATAGAAGACGGACTAACCGAGCAGTACTTC. Its translation is CASSIEDGLTEQYF.

This clone was detected once. The rearrangement uses TRBV30 and TRBJ2-5, with D possibly matching TRBD1 (5 bases). This CDR3 has 13 residues. Germline lookup yields CDR1 GTSNPN and CDR2 SVGIG (reference sequence). The V end was cut by 2 bases, the J end by 5 bases, with 12 bases between. Here the CDR3 DNA reads TGTGCCTGGAGTTCGCAGGGTGGTGAGACCCAGTACTTC. It is translated as CAWSSQGGETQYF.

This clone appeared a single time. The rearrangement links TRBV10-3 to TRBJ1-5; D call uncertain. V was pared by 5 bases and J by 0 bases, with 8 bases between. The V gene's germline CDR1 is ENHRY and CDR2 SYGVKD. The CDR3 consists of 14 residues. The DNA for the CDR3 is TGTGCCATCAGTAGCGGATATAGCAATCAGCCCCAGCATTTT. Its protein product is CAISSGYSNQPQHF.

CDR3 bases: TGTGCCAGCAGTTACAAATCTGGGGGGGGAGGCTACACCTTC. It codes for CASSYKSGGGGYTF. J is TRBJ1-2 and V is TRBV6-5, with D perhaps matching TRBD1 (5 bases). Per germline, CDR1 MNHEY and CDR2 SVGAGI. With 2 bases removed from V and 8 bases from J, the gap between germline ends came to 15 bases. The CDR3 loop spans 14 amino acids.

The count of this clone is one. V and J are TRBV29-1 and TRBJ2-1, with 10 positions matching TRBD2. Germline-derived CDR1 and CDR2 are SQVTM and ANQGSEA. V dropped 6 bases and J dropped 0; count of bases not matched to a gene: 5. CDR3 length: 15 amino acids. The CDR3 sequence is CSVTSGTSSYNEQFF. CDR3 nucleotides: TGCAGCGTAACTAGCGGGACAAGCTCCTACAATGAGCAGTTCTTC.

This chain uses TRBV6-1 with TRBJ1-4; no reliable D call. This CDR3 is 12 amino acids long. Germline V lookup: CDR1 MNHNS, CDR2 SASEGT. Trimming left V 8 bases short and J 8 bases short, with 12 bases between. The CDR3 here is CASATVEEKLFF. CDR3 coding DNA: TGTGCCAGCGCAACCGTTGAGGAAAAACTGTTTTTT.

The rearrangement uses TRBV28 and TRBJ1-4, with D perhaps TRBD1 (5 bases). V lost 6 bases, J lost 8 bases, and 16 bases lay in between. Looked up from germline, CDR1 is MDHEN and CDR2 is SYDVKM. This CDR3 has 14 residues. In DNA, the CDR3 is TGTGCCAGCAGCCGGGGCTGGGGGGACGAAAAACTGTTTTTT. Its protein is CASSRGWGDEKLFF.

This chain connects TRBV7-2 to TRBJ2-7, with a weak D call TRBD1 (6 bases). Germline-derived CDR1 and CDR2 are SGHTA and FQGNSA. Trimming left V 3 bases short and J 4 bases short, with 13 bases between. The CDR3 loop spans 14 amino acids. CDR3 residues: CASSLGTGWYEQYF. The CDR3 DNA reads TGTGCCAGCAGCTTGGGTACAGGGTGGTACGAGCAGTACTTC.

This clone was seen more than once but under ten times. The V call is TRBV7-9, the J call TRBJ1-1; D not resolved. Germline values: CDR1 SEHNR, CDR2 FQNEAQ (reference sequence). V lost 0 bases, J lost 7 bases, and 9 bases lay in between. The CDR3 is 13 amino acids. The CDR3, as DNA: TGTGCCAGCAGCTTAGCATGGGAGGGTGAAGCTTTCTTT. Its translation is CASSLAWEGEAFF.

The V gene is TRBV10-3, the J gene TRBJ2-7; 7 nucleotides match TRBD2. This CDR3 is built from 15 residues. Germline trimming cut 4 bases from V and 0 bases from J; bases unmatched to any gene: 6. The germline gives CDR1 ENHRY, CDR2 SYGVKD. The CDR3 sequence is CAISGASGVSYEQYF. The CDR3 DNA is TGTGCCATCAGTGGGGCTAGCGGAGTCTCCTACGAGCAGTACTTC.

The rearrangement uses TRBV10-1 and TRBJ1-5; 9 bases align to TRBD1. Germline V lookup: CDR1 WNHNN, CDR2 SYGVQD (reference sequence). This CDR3 spans 15 amino acids. V trimming: 8 bases; J trimming: 6 bases; junction bases outside the gene matches: 11. The chain's CDR3 is CASGVPGQGCQPQHF. CDR3 DNA sequence: TGCGCCAGCGGTGTTCCGGGACAGGGCTGTCAGCCCCAGCATTTT.

The rearrangement uses TRBV9 and TRBJ1-2; D might be TRBD1 (6 bases). The ends were cut back, 0 bases at V and 4 bases at J, with 10 bases in the middle. Germline CDR1 SGDLS, CDR2 YYNGEE. The CDR3 sequence is 14 residues long. CDR3 sequence: CASSVALGGYGYTF. DNA for the CDR3: TGTGCCAGCAGCGTAGCCCTAGGGGGCTATGGCTACACCTTC.

The chain recombines TRBV5-5 with TRBJ2-5; tentative D call: TRBD2 (5 bases). Germline-derived CDR1 and CDR2 are SGHKS and YYEKEE (reference sequence). Trimming removed 2 bases at V and 3 bases at J, with 14 bases between. This CDR3 spans 15 amino acids. The CDR3 here is CASSFTPGSEETQYF. CDR3 nucleotide sequence: TGTGCCAGCAGCTTCACCCCGGGGTCGGAAGAGACCCAGTACTTC. Drawing the rest from reference TRBV5-5 and TRBJ2-5, the complete variable domain is DAGVTQSPTHLIKTRGQQVTLRCSPISGHKSVSWYQQVLGQGPQFIFQYYEKEERGRGNFPDRFSARQFPNYSSELNVNALLLGDSALYLCASSFTPGSEETQYFGPGTRLLVL.

This chain connects TRBV7-2 to TRBJ1-1; maybe TRBD1 (5 bases). This CDR3 has 12 residues. The V and J ends lost 5 bases and 7 bases respectively, with 11 bases between them. Germline CDR1 is SGHTA and CDR2 is FQGNSA. The DNA of the CDR3 is TGTGCCAGCAGCCTCCAGGGCAATGAAGCTTTCTTT. Amino acid sequence: CASSLQGNEAFF.